The T cell receptor beta chain described here comes from a study of OX40 agonist ivuxolimab in advanced cancers. About the research overall: Partial responses were seen in three patients, one with hepatocellular carcinoma and two with cutaneous melanoma. Findings of the study overall: Some patients who did not respond also had low normalized T-cell clonal expansion. Near-lowest levels of clonal expansion characterized partial responders at 0.1-3.0 mg/kg.

A remark on this clone: Antigen specificity is unknown.

Using immunoSEQ multiplex PCR, the repertoire was profiled, and TCRdb retains in-frame clones only, with some absent. This sample has roughly 50,000 clones, with 80% to 85% found just once. V shed 4 bases, J shed 3 bases, and the junction held 9 bases outside the gene matches. Germline V gene lookup returns CDR1 SGHRS and CDR2 YFSETQ. This CDR3 has 15 amino acids. This TCR was sampled from an adult with an advanced solid tumor such as melanoma, head and neck, liver or kidney cancer. The material was CD4+ or CD8+ T cells sorted from blood, obtained in a trial of the OX40 agonist ivuxolimab. The chain couples TRBV5-1 to TRBJ2-5, with 7 bases fitting TRBD2. CDR3 in amino acids: CASSVGPGLKETQYF. For the CDR3, the DNA is TGCGCCAGCAGCGTTGGCCCGGGACTAAAAGAGACCCAGTACTTC.